This entry describes one T cell receptor (beta chain). The sample comes from a study of blood T cell repertoires in COVID-19. The V gene end was trimmed by 0 bases and the J gene end by 5 bases; junction bases not matched to a gene: 6. Per the germline V gene, CDR1 is SGHRS and CDR2 is YFSETQ. The CDR3 is 15 residues long. Those designated as exposed participants met a COVID-19 case within 2 weeks before study entry. Sequencing was performed with immunoSEQ multiplex PCR; in TCRdb, only in-frame clones are kept and a portion is missing. The data hold 250,000 or so clones, with 90% observed a single time.

Specimen: PBMCs or T cells enriched from blood (not recorded which). The V call is TRBV5-1, the J call TRBJ2-5, with TRBD1 matching 8 bases. This clonotype was sampled from a man in his fifties who had been exposed to COVID-19. CDR3 residues: CASSLGAGGAETQYF. The CDR3 nucleotides are TGCGCCAGCAGCTTGGGTGCAGGGGGCGCGGAGACCCAGTACTTC. Complete variable domain (other parts from reference TRBV5-1 and TRBJ2-5): KAGVTQTPRYLIKTRGQQVTLSCSPISGHRSVSWYQQTPGQGLQFLFEYFSETQRNKGNFPGRFSGRQFSNSRSEMNVSTLELGDSALYLCASSLGAGGAETQYFGPGTRLLVL.